The following is a T cell receptor (beta chain) sequence with its context. Its antigen is undetermined. The CDR3 runs 13 residues. Germline CDR1 and CDR2: MDHEN and SYDVKM. The ends were cut back, 8 bases at V and 5 bases at J, with 15 bases in the middle. The data derive from a study of cytomegalovirus exposure and HLA in healthy donors. Study-level points and caveats: A later analysis showed that HLA-associated TCR beta chains had undergone more clonal expansion than equally common others. Reportedly, cytomegalovirus status was diagnosed with high sensitivity and specificity.

PCR used 60 Vbeta primers and 13 Jbeta primers. The assay was immunoSEQ multiplex PCR, and TCRdb's table has in-frame clones only and misses some. The data contain 170,000 or so clones, 77% of them singletons. This sequence was found in a woman aged 55-70 years in good health and CMV-seropositive. The sample taken for sequencing was PBMCs. This chain connects TRBV28 to TRBJ2-5; weak D call: TRBD2 (5 bases). The DNA of the CDR3 is TGTGCCAGCTCGCTAGGGAGTGTGGAGACCCAGTACTTC. It yields the protein CASSLGSVETQYF.